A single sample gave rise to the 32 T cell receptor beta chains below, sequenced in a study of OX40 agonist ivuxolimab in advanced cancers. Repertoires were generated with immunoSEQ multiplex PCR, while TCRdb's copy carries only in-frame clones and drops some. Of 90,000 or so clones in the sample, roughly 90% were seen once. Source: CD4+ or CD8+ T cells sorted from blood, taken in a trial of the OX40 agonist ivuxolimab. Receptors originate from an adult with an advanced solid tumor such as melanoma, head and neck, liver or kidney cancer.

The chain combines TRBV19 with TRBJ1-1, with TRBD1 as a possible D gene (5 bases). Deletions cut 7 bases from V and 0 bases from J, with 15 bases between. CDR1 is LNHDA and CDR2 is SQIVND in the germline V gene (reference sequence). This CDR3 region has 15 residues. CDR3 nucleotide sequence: TGTGCCAGTATCAGGGCAGAGGCCGTGAACACTGAAGCTTTCTTT. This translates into CASIRAEAVNTEAFF.

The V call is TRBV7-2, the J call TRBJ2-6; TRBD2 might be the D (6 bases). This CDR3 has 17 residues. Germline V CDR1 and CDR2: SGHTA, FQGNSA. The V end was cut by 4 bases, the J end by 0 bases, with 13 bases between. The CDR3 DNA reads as TGTGCCAGCAGCTCGGGACTGGATTTCTCTGGGGCCAACGTCCTGACTTTC. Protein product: CASSSGLDFSGANVLTF. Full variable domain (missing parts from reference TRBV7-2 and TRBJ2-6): GAGVSQSPSNKVTEKGKDVELRCDPISGHTALYWYRQSLGQGLEFLIYFQGNSAPDKSGLPSDRFSAERTGGSVSTLTIQRTQQEDSAVYLCASSSGLDFSGANVLTFGAGSRLTVL.

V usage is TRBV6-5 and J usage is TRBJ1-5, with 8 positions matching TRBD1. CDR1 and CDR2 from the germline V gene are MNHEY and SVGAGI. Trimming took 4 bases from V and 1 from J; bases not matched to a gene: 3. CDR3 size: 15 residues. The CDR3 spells CASSSTGGSNQPQHF. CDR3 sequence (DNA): TGTGCCAGCAGTTCAACAGGGGGGAGCAATCAGCCCCAGCATTTT.

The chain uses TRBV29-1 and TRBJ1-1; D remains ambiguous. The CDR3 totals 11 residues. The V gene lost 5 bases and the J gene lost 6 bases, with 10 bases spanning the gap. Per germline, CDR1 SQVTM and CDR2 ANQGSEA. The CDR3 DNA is TGCAGCGTTCTCGGGTCCGCTGAAGCTTTCTTT. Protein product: CSVLGSAEAFF.

CDR3 sequence (DNA): TGCAGCGTTGTCTGGACTAGCGGGAGAGACTTCTACAATGAGCAGTTCTTC. It codes for CSVVWTSGRDFYNEQFF. The chain employs TRBV29-1 and TRBJ2-1; 13 nucleotides match TRBD2. CDR3 length: 17 amino acids. The V segment lost 4 bases and the J segment 3 bases; nucleotides outside the gene matches: 9. Germline V gene data show CDR1 as SQVTM and CDR2 as ANQGSEA.

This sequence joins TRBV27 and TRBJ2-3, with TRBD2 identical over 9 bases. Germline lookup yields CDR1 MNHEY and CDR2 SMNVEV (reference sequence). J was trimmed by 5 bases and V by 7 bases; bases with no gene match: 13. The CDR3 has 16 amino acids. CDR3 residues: CASKIAGGRAGDTQYF. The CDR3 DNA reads TGTGCCAGCAAAATTGCCGGCGGGAGGGCCGGAGATACGCAGTATTTT.

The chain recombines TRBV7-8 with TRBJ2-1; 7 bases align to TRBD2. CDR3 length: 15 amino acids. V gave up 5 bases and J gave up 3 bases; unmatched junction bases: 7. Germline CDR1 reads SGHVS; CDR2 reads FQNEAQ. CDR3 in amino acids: CASSRSGAIYNEQFF. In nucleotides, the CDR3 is TGTGCCAGCAGCCGGAGCGGGGCGATCTACAATGAGCAGTTCTTC.

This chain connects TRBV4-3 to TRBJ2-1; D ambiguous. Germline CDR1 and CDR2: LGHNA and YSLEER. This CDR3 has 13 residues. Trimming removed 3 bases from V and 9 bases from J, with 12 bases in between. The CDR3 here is CASSQARFSEQFF. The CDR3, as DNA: TGCGCCAGCAGCCAGGCCAGGTTTAGTGAGCAGTTCTTC.

The CDR3, as DNA: TGTGCCAGCAGCTCGGGACTAGCGGGGCCGTTGAGCTCCTACAATGAGCAGTTCTTC. The encoded protein is CASSSGLAGPLSSYNEQFF. This chain links TRBV13 with TRBJ2-1, with TRBD2 identical over 13 bases. The V segment lost 4 bases and the J segment 0 bases; nucleotides outside the gene matches: 9. Germline V lookup: CDR1 PRHDT, CDR2 FYEKMQ (reference sequence). This CDR3 is built from 19 residues.

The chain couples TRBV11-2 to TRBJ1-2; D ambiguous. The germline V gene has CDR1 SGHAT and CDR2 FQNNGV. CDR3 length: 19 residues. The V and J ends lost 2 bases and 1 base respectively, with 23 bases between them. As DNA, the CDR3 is TGTGCCAGCAGCTTAAAGCCACCCTCCGGACGGATATTTAACTATGGCTACACCTTC. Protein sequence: CASSLKPPSGRIFNYGYTF.

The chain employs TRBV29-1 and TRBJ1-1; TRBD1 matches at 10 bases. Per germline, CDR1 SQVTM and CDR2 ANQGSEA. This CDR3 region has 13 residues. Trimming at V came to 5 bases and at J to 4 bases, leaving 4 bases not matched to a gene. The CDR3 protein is CSVLDRGPTEAFF. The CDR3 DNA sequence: TGCAGCGTTCTCGACAGGGGGCCCACTGAAGCTTTCTTT.

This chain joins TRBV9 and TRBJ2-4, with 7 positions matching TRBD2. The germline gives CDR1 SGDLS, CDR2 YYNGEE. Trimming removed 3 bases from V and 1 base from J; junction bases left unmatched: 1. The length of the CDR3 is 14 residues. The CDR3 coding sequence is TGTGCCAGCAGCGAGGGAGGGGCCAAAAACATTCAGTACTTC. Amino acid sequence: CASSEGGAKNIQYF.

This CDR3 is CASSPKGVYGNTIYF. CDR3 nucleotide sequence: TGTGCCAGCAGCCCGAAGGGGGTCTACGGAAACACCATATATTTT. The J gene is TRBJ1-3, the V gene TRBV9; D possibly corresponds to TRBD1 (6 bases). V gave up 4 bases and J gave up 4 bases, with 15 bases separating them. Germline V CDR1 and CDR2: SGDLS, YYNGEE. This CDR3 has 15 amino acids. Full variable domain (missing parts from reference TRBV9 and TRBJ1-3): DSGVTQTPKHLITATGQRVTLRCSPRSGDLSVYWYQQSLDQGLQFLIQYYNGEERAKGNILERFSAQQFPDLHSELNLSSLELGDSALYFCASSPKGVYGNTIYFGEGSWLTVV.

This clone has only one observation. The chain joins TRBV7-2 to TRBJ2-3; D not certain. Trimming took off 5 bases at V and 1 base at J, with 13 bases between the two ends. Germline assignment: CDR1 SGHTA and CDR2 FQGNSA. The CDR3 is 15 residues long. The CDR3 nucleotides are TGTGCCAGCAGCAGATACAGTTACCGCACAGATACGCAGTATTTT. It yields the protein CASSRYSYRTDTQYF.

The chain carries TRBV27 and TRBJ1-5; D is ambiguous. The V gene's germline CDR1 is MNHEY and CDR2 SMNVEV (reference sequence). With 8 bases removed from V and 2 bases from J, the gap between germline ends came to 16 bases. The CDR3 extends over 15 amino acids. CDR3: CASAEDPFGNQPQHF. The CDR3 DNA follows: TGTGCCAGCGCCGAGGACCCCTTTGGCAATCAGCCCCAGCATTTT.

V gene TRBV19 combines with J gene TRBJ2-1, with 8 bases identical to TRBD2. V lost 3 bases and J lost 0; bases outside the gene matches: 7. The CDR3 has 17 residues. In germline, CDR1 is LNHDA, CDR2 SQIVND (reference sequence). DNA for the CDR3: TGTGCCAGTAGTATCCCGCTAACTAGCGGCTCCTACAATGAGCAGTTCTTC. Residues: CASSIPLTSGSYNEQFF.

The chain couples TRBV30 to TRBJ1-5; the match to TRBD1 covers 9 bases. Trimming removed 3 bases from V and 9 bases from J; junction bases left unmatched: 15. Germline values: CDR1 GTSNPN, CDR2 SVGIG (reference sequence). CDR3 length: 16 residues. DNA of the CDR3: TGTGCCTGGAGCGGCCGGGACAGGGTTGAGAAGGGGCCCCAGCATTTT. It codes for CAWSGRDRVEKGPQHF.

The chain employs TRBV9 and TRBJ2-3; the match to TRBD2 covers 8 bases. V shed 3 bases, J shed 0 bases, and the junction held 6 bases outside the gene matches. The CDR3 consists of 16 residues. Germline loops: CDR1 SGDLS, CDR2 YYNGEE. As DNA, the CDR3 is TGTGCCAGCAGCGGAGTAGCGGGACCTAGCACAGATACGCAGTATTTT. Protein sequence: CASSGVAGPSTDTQYF.

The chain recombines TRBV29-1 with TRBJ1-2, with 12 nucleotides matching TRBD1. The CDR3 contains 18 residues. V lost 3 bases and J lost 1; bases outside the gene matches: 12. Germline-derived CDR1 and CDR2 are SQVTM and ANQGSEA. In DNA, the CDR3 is TGCAGCGTTGATGGGGGGACAGGGGGCGAGATGTTTAACTATGGCTACACCTTC. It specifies CSVDGGTGGEMFNYGYTF.

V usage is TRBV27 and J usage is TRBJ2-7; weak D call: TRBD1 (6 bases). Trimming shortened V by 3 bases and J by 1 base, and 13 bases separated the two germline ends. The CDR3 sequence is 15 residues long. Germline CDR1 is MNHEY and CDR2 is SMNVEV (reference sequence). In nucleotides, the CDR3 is TGTGCCAGCAGTTTCACAGGGTGGGCGTCCTACGAGCAGTACTTC. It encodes CASSFTGWASYEQYF.

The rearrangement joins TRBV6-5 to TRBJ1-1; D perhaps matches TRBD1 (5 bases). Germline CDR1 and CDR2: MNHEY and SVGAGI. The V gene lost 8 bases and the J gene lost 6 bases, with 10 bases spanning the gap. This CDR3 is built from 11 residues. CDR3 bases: TGTGCCAGCCAGTGGGGGGCTGAAGCTTTCTTT. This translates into CASQWGAEAFF.

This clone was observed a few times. In DNA form, the CDR3 reads TGTGCCTGGAGTGTACGCGTCTACGAGCAGTACTTC. Translated: CAWSVRVYEQYF. The rearrangement links TRBV30 to TRBJ2-7, with D uncertain. The CDR3 has 12 residues. Between the trimmed V and J ends, which lost 0 bases and 3 bases, there was a span of 6 bases. Germline lookup yields CDR1 GTSNPN and CDR2 SVGIG (reference sequence). Looking up the rest from reference TRBV30 and TRBJ2-7 gives the full variable domain: SQTIHQWPATLVQPVGSPLSLECTVEGTSNPNLYWYRQAAGRGLQLLFYSVGIGQISSEVPQNLSASRPQDRQFILSSKKLLLSDSGFYLCAWSVRVYEQYFGPGTRLTVT.

In DNA form, the CDR3 reads TGTGCCAGCAGTTCCAATCTTTTCCAGGGCGTGAGTCAGCCCCAGCATTTT. Translation: CASSSNLFQGVSQPQHF. The V gene is TRBV28, the J gene TRBJ1-5; D is perhaps TRBD1 (5 bases). The CDR3 runs 17 residues. The V gene lost 4 bases and the J gene lost 6 bases, with 22 bases spanning the gap. CDR1 and CDR2 from the germline V gene are MDHEN and SYDVKM.

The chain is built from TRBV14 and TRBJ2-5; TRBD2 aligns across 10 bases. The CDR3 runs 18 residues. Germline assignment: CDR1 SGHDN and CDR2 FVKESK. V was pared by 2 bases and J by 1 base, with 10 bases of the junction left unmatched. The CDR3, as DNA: TGTGCCAGCAGCCAATTCGCTACGGGACTAGCGTCCCAAGAGACCCAGTACTTC. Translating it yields CASSQFATGLASQETQYF. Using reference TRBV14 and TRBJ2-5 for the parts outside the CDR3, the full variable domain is EAGVTQFPSHSVIEKGQTVTLRCDPISGHDNLYWYRRVMGKEIKFLLHFVKESKQDESGMPNNRFLAERTGGTYSTLKVQPAELEDSGVYFCASSQFATGLASQETQYFGPGTRLLVL.

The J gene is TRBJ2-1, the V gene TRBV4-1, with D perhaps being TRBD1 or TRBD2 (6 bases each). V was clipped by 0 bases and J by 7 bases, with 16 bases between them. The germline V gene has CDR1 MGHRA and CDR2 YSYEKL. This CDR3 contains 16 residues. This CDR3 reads CASSQDLELGGNEQFF. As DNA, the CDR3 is TGCGCCAGCAGCCAAGATCTAGAACTAGGGGGGAATGAGCAGTTCTTC.

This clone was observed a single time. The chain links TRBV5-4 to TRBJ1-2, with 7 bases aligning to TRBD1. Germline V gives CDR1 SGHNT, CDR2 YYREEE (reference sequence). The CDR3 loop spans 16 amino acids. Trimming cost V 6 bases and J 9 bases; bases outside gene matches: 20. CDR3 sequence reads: CASTLEGGAAIGRYTF. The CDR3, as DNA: TGTGCCAGCACCCTTGAAGGGGGCGCTGCCATCGGACGCTACACCTTC.

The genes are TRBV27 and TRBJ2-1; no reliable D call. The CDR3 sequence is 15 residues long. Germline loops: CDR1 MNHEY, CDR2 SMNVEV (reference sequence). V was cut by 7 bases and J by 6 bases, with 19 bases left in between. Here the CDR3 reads CASTRLPWRTNEQFF. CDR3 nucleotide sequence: TGTGCCAGCACCCGTCTCCCTTGGCGGACCAATGAGCAGTTCTTC.

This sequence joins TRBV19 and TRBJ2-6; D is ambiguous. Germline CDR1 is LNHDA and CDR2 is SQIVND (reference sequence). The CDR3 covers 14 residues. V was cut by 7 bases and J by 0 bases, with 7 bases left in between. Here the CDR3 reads CASNSGSGANVLTF. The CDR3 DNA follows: TGTGCCAGTAATTCAGGCTCTGGGGCCAACGTCCTGACTTTC.

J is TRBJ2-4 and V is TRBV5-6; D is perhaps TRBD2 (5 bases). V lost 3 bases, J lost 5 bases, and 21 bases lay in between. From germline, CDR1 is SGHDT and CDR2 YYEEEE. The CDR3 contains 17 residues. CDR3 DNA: TGTGCCAGCAGCTACATTCAACGGGGTGGGGTAGAAAACATTCAGTACTTC. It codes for CASSYIQRGGVENIQYF.

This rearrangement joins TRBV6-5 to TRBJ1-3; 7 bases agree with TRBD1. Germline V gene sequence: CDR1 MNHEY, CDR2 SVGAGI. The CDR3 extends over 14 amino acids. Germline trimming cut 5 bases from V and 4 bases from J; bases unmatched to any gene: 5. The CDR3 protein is CASSPPGGGNTIYF. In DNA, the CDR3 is TGTGCCAGCAGTCCCCCAGGGGGAGGAAACACCATATATTTT.

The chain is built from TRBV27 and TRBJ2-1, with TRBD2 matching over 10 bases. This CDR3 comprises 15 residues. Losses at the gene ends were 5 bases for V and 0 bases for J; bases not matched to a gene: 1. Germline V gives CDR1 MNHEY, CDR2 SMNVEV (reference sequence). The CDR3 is CASSSGRGSYNEQFF. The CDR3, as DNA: TGTGCCAGCAGTAGCGGGAGGGGCTCCTACAATGAGCAGTTCTTC.

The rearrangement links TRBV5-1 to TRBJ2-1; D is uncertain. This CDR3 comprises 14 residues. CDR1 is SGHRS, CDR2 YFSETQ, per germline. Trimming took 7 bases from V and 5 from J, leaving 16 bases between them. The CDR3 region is CASGWVAQDNEQFF. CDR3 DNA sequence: TGCGCCAGCGGATGGGTAGCTCAGGACAATGAGCAGTTCTTC.